This TCR beta chain was recorded in a study of early T cells in non-severe SARS-CoV-2 infection. As regards this clonotype: The antigen is not known.

The CDR3 sequence is 14 residues long. Germline CDR1 is SGHRS and CDR2 is YFSETQ. V shed 0 bases and J shed 6 bases, with 12 bases lying between them. TCRdb analysed the 5' RACE reads with MiXCR anew, one entry per CDR3 protein. The sample holds some 81,000 distinct CDR3 sequences, 15% to 20% seen once. Study-wide results and limits: The study's VDJdb matching favored anti-spike CD8 responses and missed private and CD4 specificities.

Sequences were obtained from whole blood. The chain links TRBV5-1 to TRBJ1-1, with TRBD1 as a possible D gene (5 bases). The clonotype was recovered from an adult who was a healthcare worker with PCR-confirmed SARS-CoV-2 infection or an uninfected control (not recorded which). CDR3 region: CASSLGWDAAEAFF. In DNA, the CDR3 is TGCGCCAGCAGCTTGGGATGGGACGCAGCTGAAGCTTTCTTT.